The T cell receptor beta chain under discussion was sequenced for a study of T cell repertoires in ileal Crohn's disease. The table came from immunoSEQ multiplex PCR; TCRdb's copy has only in-frame clones and leaves some out. The table lists roughly 5,000 clones, around 63% of them singletons. This clone was counted between two and nine times. Trimming stripped 4 bases from V and 4 bases from J, with 12 bases between. Germline values: CDR1 SGHDT, CDR2 YYEEEE. The CDR3 is 14 amino acids. Described time point: neoterminal ileum biopsy at postoperative endoscopy, about 6 months after surgery. Sequenced: ileal tissue. The genes are TRBV5-6 and TRBJ1-5; no definite D call. The source of this sequence is an adult with Crohn's disease. CDR3 bases: TGTGCCAGCAGCACCCAGACGGGGAATCAGCCCCAGCATTTT. Protein sequence: CASSTQTGNQPQHF. The full variable domain, in which reference TRBV5-6 and TRBJ1-5 provide the parts outside the CDR3, is DAGVTQSPTHLIKTRGQQVTLRCSPKSGHDTVSWYQQALGQGPQFIFQYYEEEERQRGNFPDRFSGHQFPNYSSELNVNALLLGDSALYLCASSTQTGNQPQHFGDGTRLSIL.